The T cell receptor beta chain described here comes from a study of metastatic and nonmetastatic thyroid tumors (TCRdb year 2020). For the wider study: Repertoires from peripheral blood and from tumor or nodule tissue samples of malignant and benign thyroid patients were compared. What the study reported, not specific to this receptor: TCR beta diversity was reported as significantly higher in malignant tumors than in benign nodules, in both blood and tumor samples.

No patient had received any treatment before thyroid surgery. Using T-cell receptor beta sequencing, the researchers looked back retrospectively at clinical samples from patients, gathered between the early 2010s and the late 2010s. The library was obtained by PCR. Reads for this sample came from an Illumina HiSeq 4000. High-throughput sequencing was used to profile the TCR beta-chain CDR3 region of every patient. Concerning the study's data processing: A classifier to discriminate distant-metastatic papillary thyroid cancer patients was built from CDR3 differences across clinicopathological groups. The Shannon index was used to measure repertoire diversity, and the Morisita-Horn index was used to measure how similar tumor and blood repertoires were. The public reads were run again by TCRdb, first through fastp at Q25 and then through MiXCR, and only productive beta chains were kept. The V and J calls were not made by the authors but by TCRdb's processing. This sample comprises over 25,000 clones, about 18% of them detected only once. The top ten clonotypes cover approximately 8.2% of the sample.

This clone was detected many times. The clone's antigen remains unknown. Base qualities are not recorded, but no much larger clone differs from it by a single base. Trimming leaves V shorter by 10 bases and J shorter by 5 bases, with the junction holding 5 bases beyond the gene matches. From the cysteine through the phenylalanine, the CDR3 covers 13 amino acids. The entry retains the CDR3 DNA only, 39 bases that are in frame from base 1. Per the germline V gene (reference sequence), LNHDA is the CDR1 and SQIVND is the CDR2. This TCR derives from a female donor with papillary thyroid cancer or a benign thyroid nodule (not recorded which). Some clones in this sample may be carry-over from other donors' samples. Recombination connected TRBV19 to TRBJ2-2; 9 middle bases align to TRBD2. Sample: blood. The CDR3 in this case is CAITSGRTGELFF. Read as DNA, the sequence is TGTGCCATCACTAGCGGGCGAACCGGGGAGCTGTTTTTT.